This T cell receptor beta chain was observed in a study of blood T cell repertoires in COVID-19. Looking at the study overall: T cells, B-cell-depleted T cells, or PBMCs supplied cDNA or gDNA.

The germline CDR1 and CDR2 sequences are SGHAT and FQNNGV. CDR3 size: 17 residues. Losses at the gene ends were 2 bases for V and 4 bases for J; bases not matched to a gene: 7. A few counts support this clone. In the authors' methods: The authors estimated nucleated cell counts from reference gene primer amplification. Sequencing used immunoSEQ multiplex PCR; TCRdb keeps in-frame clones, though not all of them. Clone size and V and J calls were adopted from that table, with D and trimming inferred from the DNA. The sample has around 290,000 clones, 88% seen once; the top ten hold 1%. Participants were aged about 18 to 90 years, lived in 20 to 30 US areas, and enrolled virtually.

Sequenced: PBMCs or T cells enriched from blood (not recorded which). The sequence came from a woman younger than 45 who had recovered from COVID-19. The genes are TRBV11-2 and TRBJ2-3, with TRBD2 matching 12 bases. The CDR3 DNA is TGTGCCAGCAGCTTATTGACTAGCGGGAGCAGAGCAGATACGCAGTATTTT. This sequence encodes CASSLLTSGSRADTQYF.